Listed below are T cell receptor beta chains from one sample, sequenced in a study of identifying expanded T cells in peripheral blood. Assay: immunoSEQ multiplex PCR; the TCRdb copy retains only in-frame clones and omits some. The sample comprises 55,000 to 80,000 clones, about 80% of which are singletons, and 15% to 20% rests with the top ten. The sequenced material came from blood. These receptors came from a person between 18 and 75 years old in good health. CDR3s include the opening cysteine and the closing phenylalanine or tryptophan. Each record gives: V gene, J gene, D gene, clone size, CDR3 protein, CDR3 DNA. D genes are given only for firm matches. Clone size is given for some rows only: seen once, a few or many times, or a class if the clone is expanded.

TRBV4-2,TRBJ1-1,NA,NA,CASSPGGGRTEAFF,TGTGCCAGCAGCCCCGGGGGGGGGCGGACTGAAGCTTTCTTT
TRBV19,TRBJ2-3,TRBD2,NA,CASSGLAGGTDTQYF,TGTGCCAGTAGTGGACTAGCGGGGGGCACAGATACGCAGTATTTT
TRBV19,TRBJ1-2,TRBD1,NA,CASSPHLRQGVGGYTF,TGTGCCAGTAGTCCACACCTTCGACAGGGGGTGGGAGGCTACACCTTC
TRBV29-1,TRBJ1-2,TRBD1,NA,CSVETGAGNHGYTF,TGCAGCGTTGAAACAGGGGCAGGAAATCATGGCTACACCTTC
TRBV19,TRBJ2-1,TRBD2,NA,CASSRKVTSGGAQNEQFF,TGTGCCAGTAGTCGCAAAGTGACTAGCGGGGGGGCCCAGAATGAGCAGTTCTTC
TRBV29-1,TRBJ2-2,TRBD2,NA,CSVASQVAGGDTGELFF,TGCAGCGTTGCTTCCCAAGTAGCGGGAGGGGACACCGGGGAGCTGTTTTTT
TRBV7-3,TRBJ1-5,TRBD1,NA,CASSLTGGTGQPQHF,TGTGCCAGCAGCTTAACGGGAGGGACAGGGCAGCCCCAGCATTTT
TRBV2,TRBJ1-1,TRBD1,few,CASIRDRGFSDTEAFF,TGTGCCAGCATCCGGGACAGGGGGTTTTCGGACACTGAAGCTTTCTTT
TRBV10-1,TRBJ2-1,TRBD2,NA,CASSEALCRSGRYNEQFF,TGCGCCAGCAGTGAGGCCCTTTGTCGTAGCGGGAGATACAATGAGCAGTTCTTC
TRBV5-5,TRBJ1-2,TRBD1,NA,CASSLDRGRYTF,TGTGCCAGCAGCTTGGACAGGGGCCGCTACACCTTC
TRBV6-1,TRBJ2-5,NA,NA,CASSVSQSQETQYF,TGTGCCAGCAGTGTGAGCCAGTCACAAGAGACCCAGTACTTC
TRBV2,TRBJ2-5,TRBD2,NA,CASRVTSEQETQYF,TGTGCCAGCAGAGTTACTAGCGAACAAGAGACCCAGTACTTC
TRBV9,TRBJ2-2,TRBD2,NA,CASSQTSVGRGELFF,TGTGCCAGCAGCCAGACTAGCGTTGGCAGGGGGGAGCTGTTTTTT
TRBV29-1,TRBJ1-1,TRBD1,NA,CSVDGTGGPNTEAFF,TGCAGCGTTGACGGGACAGGGGGCCCGAACACTGAAGCTTTCTTT
TRBV12-2,TRBJ1-6,NA,NA,CASRLQQGPDNSPLHF,TGTGCAAGTCGCTTACAACAGGGGCCGGATAATTCACCCCTTCACTTT
TRBV11-3,TRBJ2-5,TRBD1,NA,CASSSRGTWEETQYF,TGTGCCAGCAGCTCCAGGGGGACATGGGAAGAGACCCAGTACTTC
TRBV11-2,TRBJ2-7,NA,NA,CASSSPSSAGRAYEQYF,TGTGCCAGCAGCTCCCCGAGCTCTGCGGGAAGGGCTTACGAGCAGTACTTC
TRBV5-1,TRBJ1-1,NA,many,CASSIGGQTEAFF,TGCGCCAGCAGCATTGGGGGACAAACTGAAGCTTTCTTT
TRBV2,TRBJ2-6,TRBD1,NA,CARQGTGANVLTF,TGTGCCAGACAGGGGACTGGGGCCAACGTCCTGACTTTC
TRBV7-2,TRBJ2-3,NA,NA,CASSLVPDTQYF,TGTGCCAGCAGCTTAGTCCCAGATACGCAGTATTTT
TRBV30,TRBJ1-1,NA,NA,CAWSVGSNTEAFF,TGTGCCTGGAGTGTGGGGAGTAACACTGAAGCTTTCTTT
TRBV7-9,TRBJ2-7,NA,NA,CASSRLYGNNYEQYF,TGTGCCAGCAGCCGGCTATATGGCAACAATTACGAGCAGTACTTC
TRBV7-2,TRBJ2-3,NA,NA,CASSLNLKAADTQYF,TGTGCCAGCAGCTTAAACCTCAAAGCCGCAGATACGCAGTATTTT
TRBV30,TRBJ2-3,NA,NA,CAWGQFTDTQYF,TGTGCCTGGGGACAGTTCACAGATACGCAGTATTTT
TRBV7-2,TRBJ2-5,TRBD2,NA,CASSLPAGGRETQYF,TGTGCCAGCAGCTTACCAGCGGGGGGGCGAGAGACCCAGTACTTC
TRBV28,TRBJ2-4,NA,NA,CASSSFLAKNIQYF,TGTGCCAGCAGTTCATTCCTAGCCAAAAACATTCAGTACTTC
TRBV5-4,TRBJ2-5,TRBD2,NA,CASSPTGGEGETQYF,TGTGCCAGCAGCCCTACCGGGGGGGAGGGGGAGACCCAGTACTTC
TRBV5-4,TRBJ2-5,TRBD1,NA,CASSLRQGQETQYF,TGTGCCAGCAGCTTAAGACAGGGGCAAGAGACCCAGTACTTC
TRBV5-6,TRBJ1-3,NA,NA,CASSLLGDSGNTIYF,TGTGCCAGCAGCTTGTTGGGGGATTCTGGAAACACCATATATTTT